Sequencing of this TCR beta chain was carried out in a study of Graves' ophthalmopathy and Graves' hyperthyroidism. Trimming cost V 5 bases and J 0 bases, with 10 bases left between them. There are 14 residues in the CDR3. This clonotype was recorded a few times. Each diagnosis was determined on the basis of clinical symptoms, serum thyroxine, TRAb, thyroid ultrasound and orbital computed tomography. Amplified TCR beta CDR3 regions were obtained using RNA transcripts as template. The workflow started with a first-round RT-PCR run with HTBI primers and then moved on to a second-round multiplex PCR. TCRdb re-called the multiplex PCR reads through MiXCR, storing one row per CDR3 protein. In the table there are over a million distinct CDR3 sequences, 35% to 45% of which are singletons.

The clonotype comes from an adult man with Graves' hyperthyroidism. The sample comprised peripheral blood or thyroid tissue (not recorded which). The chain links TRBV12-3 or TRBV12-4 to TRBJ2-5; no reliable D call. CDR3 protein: CASSRSAYQETQYF. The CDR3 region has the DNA TGTGCCAGCAGTCGTTCAGCCTACCAAGAGACCCAGTACTTC.